This paragraph covers one T cell receptor beta chain sequence. What it recognizes is unknown. Since all of the isolated RNA was reverse transcribed, expressed TCRB transcripts were what got sequenced. Generated by immunoSEQ multiplex PCR, the TCRdb table keeps only in-frame clones and is missing some. The table lists some 370,000 clones, 9.6% of them singletons. Blood was collected once per donor into heparin, averaging around 0.11 L. This entry belongs to a study of beta chain features in type 1 diabetes. Study-level results: Within the patient group, naive, central memory and Treg TCRB repertoires appeared more similar to each other than within healthy donors. PCR, the amplification step, might favor shorter templates, equally in patients and controls. Type 1 diabetes patients had moderately but significantly shorter TCRB CDR3s in all four CD4+ subsets. Whether TCRB rearrangement is influenced by HLA type was left unresolved in this analysis.

From germline, CDR1 is SGHNT and CDR2 YYREEE (reference sequence). This CDR3 has 13 residues. J was trimmed by 5 bases and V by 2 bases; bases with no gene match: 4. The sequence derives from a man aged 25-45 years with type 1 diabetes. Sequenced: central memory CD4+ T cells from blood. This chain joins TRBV5-4 and TRBJ2-7, with TRBD1 matching over 7 bases. The CDR3 sequence: CASSFSQGNEQYF. CDR3 nucleotides: TGTGCCAGCAGCTTTTCACAGGGGAACGAGCAGTACTTC.